What follows describes a single T cell receptor (beta chain). These data originate in a study of blood T cell repertoires in COVID-19. Turning to the study itself: The samples span acute and convalescent COVID-19 from the United States, Italy and Spain. T cells, B-cell-depleted T cells, or PBMCs supplied cDNA or gDNA.

Original methodology: From reference gene primer amplification, estimates of nucleated cell counts were derived. Here immunoSEQ multiplex PCR was the method, and the copy in TCRdb shows in-frame clones only, minus some. V and J calls and clone size come straight from that table; D and trimming were deduced from the DNA. Among about 140,000 clones listed, 90% were seen once. This clonotype was sampled from a woman aged 80 or older with acute or convalescent COVID-19. Sequencing was done on a sample of peripheral blood.

The CDR3 is CASSVYRGESNEQFF. The CDR3 nucleotides read TGCGCCAGCAGCGTATACAGGGGGGAGTCCAATGAGCAGTTCTTC. V usage is TRBV5-1 and J usage is TRBJ2-1, with 8 bases matching TRBD1. Germline V lookup: CDR1 SGHRS, CDR2 YFSETQ. The CDR3 has 15 amino acids. Trimming took 4 bases from V and 6 from J; bases not matched to a gene: 9.